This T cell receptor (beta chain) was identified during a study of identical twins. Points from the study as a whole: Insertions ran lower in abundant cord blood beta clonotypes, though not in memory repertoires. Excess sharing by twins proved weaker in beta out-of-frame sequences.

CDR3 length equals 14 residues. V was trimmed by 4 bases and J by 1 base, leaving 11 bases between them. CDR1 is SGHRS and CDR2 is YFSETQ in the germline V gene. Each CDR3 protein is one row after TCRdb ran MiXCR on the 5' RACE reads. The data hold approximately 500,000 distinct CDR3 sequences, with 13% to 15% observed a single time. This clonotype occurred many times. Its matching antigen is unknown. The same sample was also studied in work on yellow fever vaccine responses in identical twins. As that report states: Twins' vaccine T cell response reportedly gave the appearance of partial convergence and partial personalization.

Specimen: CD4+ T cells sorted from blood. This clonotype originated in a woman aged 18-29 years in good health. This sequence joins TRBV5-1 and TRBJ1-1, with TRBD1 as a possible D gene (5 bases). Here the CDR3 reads CASSTDTTNTEAFF. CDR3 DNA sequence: TGCGCCAGCAGCACGGACACTACGAACACTGAAGCTTTCTTT.